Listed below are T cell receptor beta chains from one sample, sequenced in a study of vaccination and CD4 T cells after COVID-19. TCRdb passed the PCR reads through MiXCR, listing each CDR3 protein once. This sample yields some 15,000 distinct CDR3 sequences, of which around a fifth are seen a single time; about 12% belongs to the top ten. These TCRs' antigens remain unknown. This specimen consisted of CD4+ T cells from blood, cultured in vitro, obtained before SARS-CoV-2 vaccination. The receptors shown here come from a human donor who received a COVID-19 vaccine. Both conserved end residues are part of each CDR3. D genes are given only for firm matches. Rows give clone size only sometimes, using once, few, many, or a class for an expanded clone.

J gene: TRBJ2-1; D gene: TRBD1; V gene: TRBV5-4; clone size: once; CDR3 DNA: TGTGCCAGCAGCTCGGACAGGGGCCGTTACAATGAGCAGTTCTTC; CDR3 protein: CASSSDRGRYNEQFF
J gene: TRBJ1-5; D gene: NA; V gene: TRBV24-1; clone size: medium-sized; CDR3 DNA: TGTGCCACCAGTAGATATAGCAATCAGCCCCAGCATTTT; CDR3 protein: CATSRYSNQPQHF
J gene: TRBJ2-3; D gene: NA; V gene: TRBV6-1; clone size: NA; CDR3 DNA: TGTGCCAGCAGACCCCAGGGGGGGGTCACAGATACGCAGTATTTT; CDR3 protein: CASRPQGGVTDTQYF
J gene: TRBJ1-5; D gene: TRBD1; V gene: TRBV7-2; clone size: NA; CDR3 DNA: TGTGCCAGCAGCTTATTTCAGGGGGTCAGCAATCAGCCCCAGCATTTT; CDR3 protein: CASSLFQGVSNQPQHF
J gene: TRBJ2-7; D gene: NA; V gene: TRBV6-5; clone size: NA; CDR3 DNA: TGTGCCAGCAGTTACGAGGTTGGCCGGTACGAGCAGTACTTC; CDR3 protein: CASSYEVGRYEQYF
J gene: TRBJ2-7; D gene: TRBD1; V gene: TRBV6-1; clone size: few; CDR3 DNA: TGTGCCAGCAGCACCGGACAGGGCAGAACCTCGCAGTACTTC; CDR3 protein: CASSTGQGRTSQYF
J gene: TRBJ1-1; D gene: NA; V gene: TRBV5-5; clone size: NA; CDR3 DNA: TGTGCCAGCAGCTTGATTATACCGGTCGGAGTAGCTTTCTTT; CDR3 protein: CASSLIIPVGVAFF
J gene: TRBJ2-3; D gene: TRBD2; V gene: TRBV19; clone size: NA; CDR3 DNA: TGTGCCAGTAGTATAGTGAGCGGGGGGCCGGGAGATACGCAGTATTTT; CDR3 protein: CASSIVSGGPGDTQYF
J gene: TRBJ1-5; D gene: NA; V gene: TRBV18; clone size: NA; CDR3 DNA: TGTGCCAGCTCACCACAGCAGGGGAATCAGCCCCAGCATTTT; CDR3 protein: CASSPQQGNQPQHF
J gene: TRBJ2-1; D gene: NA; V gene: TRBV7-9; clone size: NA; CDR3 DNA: TGTGCCAGCAGCTTTTTAGGGGGAGGTGGCAATGAGCAGTTCTTC; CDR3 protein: CASSFLGGGGNEQFF
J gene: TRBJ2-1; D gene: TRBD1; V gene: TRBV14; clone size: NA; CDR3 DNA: TGTGCCACCGCCAGGGGGTGGAACAATGAGCAGTTCTTC; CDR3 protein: CATARGWNNEQFF
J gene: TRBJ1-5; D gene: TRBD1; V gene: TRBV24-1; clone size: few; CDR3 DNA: TGTGCCACCAGCGGACAGGTTTGGGACGGGCCCCAGCATTTT; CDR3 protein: CATSGQVWDGPQHF
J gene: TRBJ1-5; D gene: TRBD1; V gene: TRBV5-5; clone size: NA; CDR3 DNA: TGTGCCAGCAGCTTACGGACAGGTAGCAATCAGCCCCAGCATTTT; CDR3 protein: CASSLRTGSNQPQHF
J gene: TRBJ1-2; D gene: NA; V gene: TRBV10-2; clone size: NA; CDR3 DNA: TGCGCCAGCAGTCGGGATACCTTAAACTATGGCTACACCTTC; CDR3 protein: CASSRDTLNYGYTF
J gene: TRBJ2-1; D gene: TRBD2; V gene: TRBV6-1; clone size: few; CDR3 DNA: TGTGCCAGCAGTGTAACTAGCGGGGGTTGGGGCTCCTACAATGAGCAGTTCTTC; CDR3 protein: CASSVTSGGWGSYNEQFF
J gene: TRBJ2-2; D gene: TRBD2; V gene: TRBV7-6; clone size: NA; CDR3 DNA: TGTGCCAGCAGCTTACTCGGGGGGGAGATCGGGGAGCTGTTTTTT; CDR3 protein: CASSLLGGEIGELFF
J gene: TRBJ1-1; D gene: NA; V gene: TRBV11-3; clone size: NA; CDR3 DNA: TGTGCCAGCAGCCCTCGGAGTAACACTGAAGCTTTCTTT; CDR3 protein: CASSPRSNTEAFF
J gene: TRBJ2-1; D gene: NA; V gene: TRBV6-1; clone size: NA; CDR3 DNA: TGTGCCAGCAGTGAAGGTGGACCGCTCCAAGAGCAGTTCTTC; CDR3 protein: CASSEGGPLQEQFF
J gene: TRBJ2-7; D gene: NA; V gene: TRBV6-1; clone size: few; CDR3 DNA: TGTGCCAGCAGTCAAGTGGAGGGGATCGGGCAGTACTTC; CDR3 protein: CASSQVEGIGQYF
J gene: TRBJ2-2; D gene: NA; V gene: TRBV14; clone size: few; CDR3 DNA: TGTGCCAGCAGCCGCAGGGTAGCGAACACCGGGGAGCTGTTTTTT; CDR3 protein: CASSRRVANTGELFF
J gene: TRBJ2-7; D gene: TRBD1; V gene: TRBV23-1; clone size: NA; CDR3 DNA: TGCGCCAGCAGTCAGCCACGGGACAGGGGCTCCTACGAGCAGTACTTC; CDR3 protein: CASSQPRDRGSYEQYF
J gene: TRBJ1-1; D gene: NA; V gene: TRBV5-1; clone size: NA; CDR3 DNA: TGCGCCAGCAGCTTGGGTTCGGGCACTGAAGCTTTCTTT; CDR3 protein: CASSLGSGTEAFF
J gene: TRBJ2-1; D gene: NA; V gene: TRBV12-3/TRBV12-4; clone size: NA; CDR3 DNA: TGTGCCAGCAGTAAACAGGGCTTCTCCTACAATGAGCAGTTCTTC; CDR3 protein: CASSKQGFSYNEQFF
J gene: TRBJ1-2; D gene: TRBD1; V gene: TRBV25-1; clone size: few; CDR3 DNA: TGTGCCAGCAGTGAAAGGGGGCGACCCTCCGATGGCTACACCTTC; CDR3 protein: CASSERGRPSDGYTF
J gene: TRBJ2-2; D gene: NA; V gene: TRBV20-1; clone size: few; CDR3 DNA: TGCAGTGCCGACAGGGAGGGGACCGGGGAGCTGTTTTTT; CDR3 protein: CSADREGTGELFF
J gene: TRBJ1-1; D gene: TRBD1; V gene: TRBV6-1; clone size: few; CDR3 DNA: TGTGCCAGCAGTCCGGACAGGGGGACGGATGGAGCTTTCTTT; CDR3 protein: CASSPDRGTDGAFF
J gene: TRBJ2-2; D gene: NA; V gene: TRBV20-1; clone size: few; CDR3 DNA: TGCAGTGCTAGGCCCAGCGGCAACACCGGGGAGCTGTTTTTT; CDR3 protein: CSARPSGNTGELFF
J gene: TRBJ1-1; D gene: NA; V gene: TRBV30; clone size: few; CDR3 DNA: TGTGCCTGCAGTGGATTTGAAGCTTTCTTT; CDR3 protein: CACSGFEAFF
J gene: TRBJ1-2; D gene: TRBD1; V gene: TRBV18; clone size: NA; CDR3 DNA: TGTGCCAGCTCACTGAAACAGGGGGATGGCTACACCTTC; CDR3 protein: CASSLKQGDGYTF
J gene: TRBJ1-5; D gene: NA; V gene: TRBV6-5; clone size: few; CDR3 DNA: TGTGCCAGCAGTTATCGAGGAGCGAGCAATCAGCCCCAGCATTTT; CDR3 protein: CASSYRGASNQPQHF
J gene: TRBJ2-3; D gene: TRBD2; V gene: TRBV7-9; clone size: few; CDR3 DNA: TGTGCCAGCAGCAGGGGTAGCGGGGGGGCCTCTATGACAGTTACAGATACGCAGTATTTT; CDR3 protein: CASSRGSGGASMTVTDTQYF
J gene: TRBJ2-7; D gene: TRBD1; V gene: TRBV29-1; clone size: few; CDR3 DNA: TGCAGCGTCGCTCAGACAGGGGAGCAGTACTTC; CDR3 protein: CSVAQTGEQYF
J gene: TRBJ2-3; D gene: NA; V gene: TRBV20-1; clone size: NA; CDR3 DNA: TGCAGTGCTGGAGATGTATCCCGGGCGGGCACAGATACGCAGTATTTT; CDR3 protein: CSAGDVSRAGTDTQYF